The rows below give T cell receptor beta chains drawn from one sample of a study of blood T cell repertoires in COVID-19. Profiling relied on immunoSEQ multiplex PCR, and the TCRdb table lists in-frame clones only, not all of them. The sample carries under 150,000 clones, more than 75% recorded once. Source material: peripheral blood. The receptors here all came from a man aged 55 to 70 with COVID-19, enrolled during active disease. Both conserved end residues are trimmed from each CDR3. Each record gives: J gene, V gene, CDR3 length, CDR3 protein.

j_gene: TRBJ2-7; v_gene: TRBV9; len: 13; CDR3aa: ASSVAVDRDYEQY
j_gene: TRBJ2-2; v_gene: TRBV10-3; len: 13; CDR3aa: AISRQGSSTGELF
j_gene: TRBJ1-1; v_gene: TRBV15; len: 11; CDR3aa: ATSTTVNTEAF
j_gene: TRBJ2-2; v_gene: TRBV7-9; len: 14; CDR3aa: ASSQLDRVVTGELF
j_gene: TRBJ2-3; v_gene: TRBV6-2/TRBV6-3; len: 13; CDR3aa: ASTPGLAGVDTQY
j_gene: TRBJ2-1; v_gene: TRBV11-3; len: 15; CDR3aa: ASSLDRSSGHYNEQF
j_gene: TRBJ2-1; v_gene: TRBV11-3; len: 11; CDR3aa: ASSLLADNEQF
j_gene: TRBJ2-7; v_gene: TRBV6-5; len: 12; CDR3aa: ASSPTGGEYEQY
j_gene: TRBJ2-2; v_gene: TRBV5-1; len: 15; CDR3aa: ASSLAPTGRVGGELF
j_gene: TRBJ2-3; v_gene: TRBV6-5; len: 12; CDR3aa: ASSYSRGTDTQY
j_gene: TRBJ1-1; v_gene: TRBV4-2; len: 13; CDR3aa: ASSLFIQGRTEAF
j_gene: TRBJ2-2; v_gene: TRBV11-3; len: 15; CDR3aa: ASSLDRLDPNTGELF
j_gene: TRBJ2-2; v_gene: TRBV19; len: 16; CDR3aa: ASTVYSSGRADTGELF
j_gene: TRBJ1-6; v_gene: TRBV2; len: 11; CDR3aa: ASSGTVNSPLH
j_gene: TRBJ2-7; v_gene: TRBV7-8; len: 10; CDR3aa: ASSPRMSEQY
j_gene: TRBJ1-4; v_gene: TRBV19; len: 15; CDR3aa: ASSRPATGTDLEKLF
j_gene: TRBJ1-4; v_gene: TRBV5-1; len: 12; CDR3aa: ASSFGVGNEKLF
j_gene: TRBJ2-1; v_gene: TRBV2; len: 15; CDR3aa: ASSESQGLALDNEQF
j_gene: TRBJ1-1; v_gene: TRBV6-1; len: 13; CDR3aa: ASSESLQGNTEAF
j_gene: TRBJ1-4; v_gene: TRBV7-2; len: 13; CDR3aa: ASSFDRDRVEKLF
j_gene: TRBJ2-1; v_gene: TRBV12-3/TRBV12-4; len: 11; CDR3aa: ASTYSGISEQF
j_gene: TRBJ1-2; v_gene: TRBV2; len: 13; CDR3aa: ASSILRGPNYGYT
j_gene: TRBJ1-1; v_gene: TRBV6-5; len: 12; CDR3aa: ASSYLVTGTEAF
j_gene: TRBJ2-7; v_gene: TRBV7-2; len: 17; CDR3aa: ASSLTSGTSGTPSYEQY
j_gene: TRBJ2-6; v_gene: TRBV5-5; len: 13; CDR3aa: ASSFGVSGANVLT
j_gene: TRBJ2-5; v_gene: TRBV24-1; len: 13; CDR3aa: ATSETGTLQETQY
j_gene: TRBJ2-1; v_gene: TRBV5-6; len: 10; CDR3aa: ASSLASNEQF
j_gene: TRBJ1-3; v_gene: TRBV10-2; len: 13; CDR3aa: ASSHRTGAPNTIY
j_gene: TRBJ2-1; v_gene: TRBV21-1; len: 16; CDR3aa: ASSKVVGTLPAYNEQF
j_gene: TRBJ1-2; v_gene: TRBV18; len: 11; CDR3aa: ASSPPGNYGYT
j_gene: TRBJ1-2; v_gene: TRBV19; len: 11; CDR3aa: ASKSGPNYGYT
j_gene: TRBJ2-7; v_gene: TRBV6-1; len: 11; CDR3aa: ASSEGQPYEQY
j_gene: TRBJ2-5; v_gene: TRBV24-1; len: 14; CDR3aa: ATSDLRTGAGETQY
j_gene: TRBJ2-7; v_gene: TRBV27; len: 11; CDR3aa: ASIAGGSYEQY
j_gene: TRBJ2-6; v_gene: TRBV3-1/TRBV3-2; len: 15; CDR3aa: ASSPTVTYSGANVLT
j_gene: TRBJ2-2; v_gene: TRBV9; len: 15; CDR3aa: ARSGEEGRGDTGELF
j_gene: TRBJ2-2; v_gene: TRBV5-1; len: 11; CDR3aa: ASSLAGYGELF
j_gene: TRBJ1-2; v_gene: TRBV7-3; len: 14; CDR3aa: ASSLTVSGVGNGYT
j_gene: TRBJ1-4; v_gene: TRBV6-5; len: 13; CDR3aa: ASSYSDRGHEKLF
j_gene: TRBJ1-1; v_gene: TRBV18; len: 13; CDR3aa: ASSPRDRVRTEAF
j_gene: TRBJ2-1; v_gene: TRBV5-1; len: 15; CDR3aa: ASSFTSGRRGYNEQF
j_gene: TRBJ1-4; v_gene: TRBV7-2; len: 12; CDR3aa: ASSSGTVNEKLF
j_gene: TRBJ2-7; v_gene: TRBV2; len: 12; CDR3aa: ASRPEEGLYEQY
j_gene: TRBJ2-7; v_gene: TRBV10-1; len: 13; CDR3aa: ASSEARGAIYEQY
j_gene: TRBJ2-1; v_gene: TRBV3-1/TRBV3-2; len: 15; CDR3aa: ASSQEDTGATNNEQF
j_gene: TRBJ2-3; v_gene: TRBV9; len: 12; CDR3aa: ASSVAEPTDTQY
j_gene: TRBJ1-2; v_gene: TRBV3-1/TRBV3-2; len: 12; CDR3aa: ASSQPSGGYGYT
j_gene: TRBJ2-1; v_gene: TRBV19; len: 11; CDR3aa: ASMGRGRNEQF
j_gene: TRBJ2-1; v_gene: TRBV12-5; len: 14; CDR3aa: ASGLGTSGNHNEQF
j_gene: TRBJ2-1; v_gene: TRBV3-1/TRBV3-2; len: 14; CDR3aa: ASSHLSGNPYNEQF
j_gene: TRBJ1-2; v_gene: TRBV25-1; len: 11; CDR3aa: ASQLTGGRGYT
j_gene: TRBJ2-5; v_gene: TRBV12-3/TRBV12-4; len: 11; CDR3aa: ASSFRDQETQY
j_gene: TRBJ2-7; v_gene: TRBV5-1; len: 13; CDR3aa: ASSLGAETIYEQY
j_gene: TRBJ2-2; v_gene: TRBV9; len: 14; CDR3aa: ASSPRLAGATGELF
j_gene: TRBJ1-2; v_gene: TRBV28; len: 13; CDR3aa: ASSIQGQALYGYT